This T cell receptor (beta chain) was profiled in a study of T-cell memory formation after mild COVID-19. CDR1 and CDR2 from the germline V gene are SNHLY and FYNNEI. The CDR3 sequence is 11 residues long. Trimming shortened V by 3 bases and J by 4 bases, and 3 bases separated the two germline ends. TCRdb passed the 5' RACE reads through MiXCR, listing each CDR3 protein once. Here the sample spans about 320,000 distinct CDR3 sequences, roughly an eighth being singletons. This clonotype was counted only a few times. The rearrangement links TRBV2 to TRBJ1-2; D is undetermined. The sample was PBMCs or a T cell subset sorted from them (not recorded which). The receptor comes from a man aged 18 to 35 who had mild COVID-19 (a few samples of this study predate the infection). Cell type and time point are not known. This chain's CDR3 is CASSESYGYTF. DNA of the CDR3: TGTGCCAGCAGTGAGAGCTATGGCTACACCTTC.